The rows below give T cell receptor beta chains drawn from one sample of a study of T-cell reconstitution after alpha-beta-depleted transplantation in children. Each CDR3 protein is one row after TCRdb ran MiXCR on the PCR reads. The table shows under 35,000 distinct CDR3 sequences, with 6.3% occurring only once. Sequencing used PBMCs, mostly from graft donor cells, obtained 180 days after TCRalphabeta/CD19-depleted stem cell transplant. Every receptor here comes from a male patient aged 10-17 years who had a stem cell transplant for acute myeloid leukemia, so the T cells may come from the graft donor. Each CDR3 is given with its conserved first and last residue. Fields, in order: V gene, D gene, J gene, clone size, CDR3 DNA, CDR3 protein. A D gene is named only where the DNA matches it firmly. Part of the rows lack a size; the others show once, few, many or a class for expanded clones.

>TRBV7-8|.|TRBJ1-1|many
TGTGCCAGCAGCTTAGCGACAGGCGATAACACTGAAGCTTTCTTT
CASSLATGDNTEAFF
>TRBV30|TRBD2|TRBJ2-3|few
TGTGCCTCCCGCTTTGGGAGGGGCACAGATACGCAGTATTTT
CASRFGRGTDTQYF
>TRBV5-1|.|TRBJ1-2|many
TGCGCCAGCTCAGATTCGACCGCTAACTATGGCTACACCTTC
CASSDSTANYGYTF
>TRBV7-2|.|TRBJ2-3|many
TGTGCCAGCAGCCTAAGGGCAAGGGGGCAGTATTTT
CASSLRARGQYF
>TRBV9|TRBD2|TRBJ2-1|many
TGTGCCAGCAGCGTCGGACTAGCGGGGGGGCATGAGCAGTTCTTC
CASSVGLAGGHEQFF
>TRBV18|TRBD1|TRBJ1-1|many
TGTGCCAGCTCACCAGCGACAGGGTCGTACACTGAAGCTTTCTTT
CASSPATGSYTEAFF
>TRBV20-1|TRBD1|TRBJ1-2|many
TGCAGTGCTAGAGATCGGACAGGGGGATCCCACTATGGCTACACCTTC
CSARDRTGGSHYGYTF
>TRBV12-3/TRBV12-4|.|TRBJ2-7|.
TGTGCCAGCAGTTCCCGGTGGGCCTCCGAGCAGTACTTC
CASSSRWASEQYF
>TRBV7-9|.|TRBJ2-1|large
TGTGCCAGCAGCTCCCTTTTTGGATTTGAGCAGTTCTTC
CASSSLFGFEQFF
>TRBV30|TRBD1|TRBJ2-7|.
TGTGCCTGGAGTGCGGGGACAGGGGACCAAGAGCAGTACTTC
CAWSAGTGDQEQYF
>TRBV7-2|.|TRBJ2-2|many
TGTGCCAGCAGCCCCAGGGGCACCGGGGAGCTGTTTTTT
CASSPRGTGELFF
>TRBV21-1|.|TRBJ1-5|many
TGTGCCAGCAGCAAAGGTTTTAGGGGACAAGGGGTGCAGCCCCAGCATTTT
CASSKGFRGQGVQPQHF
>TRBV20-1|TRBD2|TRBJ2-5|many
TGCAGTGCTCCAGTAGCGGGAGGGGCGGGGGAGACCCAGTACTTC
CSAPVAGGAGETQYF
>TRBV5-1|.|TRBJ2-3|many
TGCGCCAGCAGCCGGGGGGATACGCAGTATTTT
CASSRGDTQYF
>TRBV30|.|TRBJ2-6|many
TGTGCCTGGAGTGTATTCAGGGCTGGGGCCAACGTCCTGACTTTC
CAWSVFRAGANVLTF
>TRBV7-9|.|TRBJ1-3|many
TGTGCCAGCAGCTTAGGTGGGGCTGGCTCTGGAAACACCATATATTTT
CASSLGGAGSGNTIYF
>TRBV11-2|TRBD2|TRBJ2-3|many
TGTGCCAGCAGCACCGGGACTAGCGGGAGGGCAGATACGCAGTATTTT
CASSTGTSGRADTQYF
>TRBV20-1|TRBD2|TRBJ2-7|many
TGCAGTGCCCGGGCGGGACTAGCGGGAAAATACGAGCAGTACTTC
CSARAGLAGKYEQYF
>TRBV5-1|.|TRBJ2-3|many
TGCGCCAGCAGCTTGCCACTCCCGGTCTCTGGGGCAGATACGCAGTATTTT
CASSLPLPVSGADTQYF
>TRBV20-1|.|TRBJ1-5|many
TGCAGTGCTAGGCCCAGCTTCAATCAGCCCCAGCATTTT
CSARPSFNQPQHF
>TRBV4-2|.|TRBJ2-1|.
TGTGCCAGCAGCCGGAGGCTCTTAGCTAACAACAATGAGCAGTTCTTC
CASSRRLLANNNEQFF
>TRBV11-2|.|TRBJ2-7|many
TGTGCCAGCAGCTTAGGCAAGGACCTCTACGAGCAGTACTTC
CASSLGKDLYEQYF
>TRBV3-1|TRBD2|TRBJ2-4|many
TGTGCCAGCAGCCCTTCTCGACTAGCGGATTCCAAAAACATTCAGTACTTC
CASSPSRLADSKNIQYF
>TRBV28|TRBD2|TRBJ2-1|many
TGTGCCAGCAGCGAAGGACTAGCGGCTGACAATGAGCAGTTCTTC
CASSEGLAADNEQFF
>TRBV11-2|.|TRBJ2-5|many
TGTGCCAGCAGCTTACAAGAGACCCAGTACTTC
CASSLQETQYF
>TRBV9|.|TRBJ1-6|many
TGTGCCAGCAGCGTAGGGCGTAATTCACCCCTCCACTTT
CASSVGRNSPLHF
>TRBV20-1|TRBD1|TRBJ2-3|many
TGCAGTGCCCCCGGGACAGGTGAAAATACGCAGTATTTT
CSAPGTGENTQYF
>TRBV6-1|.|TRBJ1-2|many
TGTGCCAGCAGTGCCACGAGCGTTTATGGCTACACCTTC
CASSATSVYGYTF
>TRBV4-3|.|TRBJ2-7|many
TGCGCCAGCAGCCACAGGGTTGGGTCCTACGAGCAGTACTTC
CASSHRVGSYEQYF
>TRBV7-2|TRBD2|TRBJ2-3|medium-sized
TGTGCCAGCAGCCCGACTAGCGGGGGGGCCGGAGATACGCAGTATTTT
CASSPTSGGAGDTQYF
>TRBV20-1|.|TRBJ2-3|many
TGCAGTGCTCACCTCAAAGGACTTTTATCTAGCACAGATACGCAGTATTTT
CSAHLKGLLSSTDTQYF
>TRBV7-2|TRBD2|TRBJ2-1|many
TGTGCCAGCAGCCAAGGACTAGCGGGAGGAGGTGAGCAGTTCTTC
CASSQGLAGGGEQFF
>TRBV5-4|.|TRBJ2-3|few
TGTGCCAGCAGCGCCCTCCTAATTCCTACTATCACAGATACGCAGTATTTT
CASSALLIPTITDTQYF
>TRBV5-1|.|TRBJ2-2|few
TGCGCCAGCAGCTTGGGCCATAGCCTGGGGGCCGGGGAGCTGTTTTTT
CASSLGHSLGAGELFF
>TRBV7-2|TRBD2|TRBJ2-1|many
TGTGCCAGCAGCAGAGCGGGATCCTACAATGAGCAGTTCTTC
CASSRAGSYNEQFF
>TRBV30|.|TRBJ2-1|.
TGTGCCTGGAGGGCGGCCTCGCGGGTAGCCTACAATGAGCAGTTCTTC
CAWRAASRVAYNEQFF
>TRBV19|.|TRBJ1-4|few
TGTGCCAGTAGCCGAACACGGGACAATCTTGAAAAACTGTTTTTT
CASSRTRDNLEKLFF
>TRBV28|.|TRBJ1-1|many
TGTGCCAGCAGGTACAGGGCTATGAACACTGAAGCTTTCTTT
CASRYRAMNTEAFF
>TRBV28|TRBD2|TRBJ2-3|many
TGTGCCAGCAGAGATCATGGAGCGGGAGTTAGGGATACGCAGTATTTT
CASRDHGAGVRDTQYF
>TRBV12-5|.|TRBJ1-2|many
TGTGCTAGTGGTTGGATACTCTTAGGAGGGTACACCTTC
CASGWILLGGYTF
>TRBV14|.|TRBJ2-1|many
TGTGCCAGCAGCCAAGATCTGGGGGTGCGGGCCTACAATGAGCAGTTCTTC
CASSQDLGVRAYNEQFF
>TRBV18|.|TRBJ1-3|many
TGTGCCAGCTCACCGTCGAGGGTTGGAAACACCATATATTTT
CASSPSRVGNTIYF
>TRBV5-1|.|TRBJ2-5|many
TGCGCCAGCAGCTTTATAGGGTCGGGGGTCCCAGAGACCCAGTACTTC
CASSFIGSGVPETQYF
>TRBV7-2|TRBD1|TRBJ2-3|many
TGTGCCAGCAGCCGCCCGGGACAGGGCACAGATACGCAGTATTTT
CASSRPGQGTDTQYF
>TRBV6-2/TRBV6-3|TRBD2|TRBJ2-1|many
TGTGCCAGCAGTTACAAAAGCGGGACTCCTTTCTACACGGTGCAGTTCTTC
CASSYKSGTPFYTVQFF
>TRBV27|TRBD2|TRBJ2-1|many
TGTGCCAGCAGTTTAGTGATGTTTGGTTTGAACCTGACTAGCGGGCACAATGAGCAGTTCTTC
CASSLVMFGLNLTSGHNEQFF
>TRBV11-2|TRBD2|TRBJ2-7|.
TGCTCCTGCAGCTTAGACTTCGAGACTAGCGGGAGTCCTACCTCCTACGAGCAGTACTTC
CSCSLDFETSGSPTSYEQYF
>TRBV12-3/TRBV12-4|.|TRBJ1-5|few
TGTGCCAGCAGTTTCGCCATTCAGCCCCAGCATTTT
CASSFAIQPQHF
>TRBV29-1|.|TRBJ1-2|many
TGCAGCGTTGGCGTCTCCGGCGGAGGCTACACCTTC
CSVGVSGGGYTF
>TRBV20-1|.|TRBJ1-3|many
TGCAGTGCAACCCCGGGGGATCTCTCTGGAAACACCATATATTTT
CSATPGDLSGNTIYF
>TRBV20-1|.|TRBJ2-1|many
TGCAGTGCTGCTGGGGGGTGGAATGAGCAGTTCTTC
CSAAGGWNEQFF
>TRBV15|.|TRBJ2-3|many
TGTGCCACCAGCAGAGATCGGGGCCGAAGGACAGATACGCAGTATTTT
CATSRDRGRRTDTQYF
>TRBV20-1|TRBD1|TRBJ1-1|many
TGCAGTGCTACCCAGCCACGACAGGGGGGAAGTTTCTTT
CSATQPRQGGSFF
>TRBV10-1|TRBD1|TRBJ1-1|many
TGCGCCAGCAGTGACCCCTGGAGGGGGCCTGAAGCTTTCTTT
CASSDPWRGPEAFF
>TRBV7-2|.|TRBJ2-7|many
TGTGCCAGCAGCATCGACACCGACGCCTACGAGCAGTACTTC
CASSIDTDAYEQYF
>TRBV19|.|TRBJ1-2|many
TGTGCCAGTAGTATTCTACACAACAACTATGGCTACACCTTC
CASSILHNNYGYTF
>TRBV7-8|TRBD1|TRBJ2-1|medium-sized
TGTGCCAGCAGCCGAACCGGACAGGGAGGATACAATGAGCAGTTCTTC
CASSRTGQGGYNEQFF